This T cell receptor beta chain was profiled in a study of neoadjuvant anti-PD-1 for oral cavity cancer. Across the whole study: Patients mostly received three to four biweekly nivolumab doses at 3 mg/kg before surgery. The study's findings and limits: Only three patients per response group were TCR-analyzed; validation needed.

In regard to this clone: The antigen is not known.

Trimming left V 3 bases short and J 7 bases short, with 4 bases between. Germline values: CDR1 SGHAT, CDR2 FQNNGV. The CDR3 is made up of 11 amino acids. Repertoires were generated with immunoSEQ multiplex PCR, while TCRdb's copy carries only in-frame clones and drops some. Of tens of thousands of clones in the sample, about 85% are singletons; the top ten hold roughly 3.4%. Time point specified: after neoadjuvant nivolumab, at surgical resection. This chain links TRBV11-2 with TRBJ2-1; D is uncertain. This TCR was recovered from a person between 40 and 85 years old with oral cavity squamous cell carcinoma. Specimen: PBMCs, collected after nivolumab (anti-PD-1) treatment. Here the CDR3 DNA reads TGTGCCAGCAGCTTGGGGAATGAGCAGTTCTTC. Translation: CASSLGNEQFF. The variable domain in full, with the rest retrieved from reference TRBV11-2 and TRBJ2-1, is EAGVAQSPRYKIIEKRQSVAFWCNPISGHATLYWYQQILGQGPKLLIQFQNNGVVDDSQLPKDRFSAERLKGVDSTLKIQPAKLEDSAVYLCASSLGNEQFFGPGTRLTVL.